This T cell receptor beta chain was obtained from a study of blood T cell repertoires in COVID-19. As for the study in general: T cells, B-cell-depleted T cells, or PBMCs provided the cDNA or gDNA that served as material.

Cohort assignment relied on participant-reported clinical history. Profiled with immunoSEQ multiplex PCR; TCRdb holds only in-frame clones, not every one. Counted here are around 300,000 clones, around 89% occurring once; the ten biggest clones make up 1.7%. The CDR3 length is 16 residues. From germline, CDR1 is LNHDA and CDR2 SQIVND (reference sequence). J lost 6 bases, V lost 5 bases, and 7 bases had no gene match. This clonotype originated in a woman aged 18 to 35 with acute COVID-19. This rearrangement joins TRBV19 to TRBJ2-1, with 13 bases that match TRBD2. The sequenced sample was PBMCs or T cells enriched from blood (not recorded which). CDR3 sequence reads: CASSPLTSGRPNEQFF. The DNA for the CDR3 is TGTGCCAGTAGTCCCCTGACTAGCGGGAGGCCCAATGAGCAGTTCTTC.